These T cell receptor beta chains were read from a single sample in a study of beta chain features in type 1 diabetes. TCRdb's table, derived via immunoSEQ multiplex PCR, lists solely in-frame clones and lacks some. The table includes under 500,000 clones, 30% detected once. The sequenced sample consisted of naive CD4+ T cells from blood. The receptor source for this set is a man aged 18 to 30 in good health. CDR3s include the opening cysteine and the closing phenylalanine or tryptophan. A D gene is named only where the DNA matches it firmly. Size tells how often a clone was seen (once, few, many) or the class of an expanded clone, and some rows leave it out.

v_call: TRBV6-1; j_call: TRBJ2-7; d_call: NA; clone_size: few; cdr3_nt: TGTGCCAGCAGTGAAGCGGGACGGAGGGAGCAGTACTTC; cdr3_aa: CASSEAGRREQYF
v_call: TRBV30; j_call: TRBJ2-3; d_call: TRBD2; clone_size: few; cdr3_nt: TGTGCCTGGAATGCGGGAGGGACAGATACGCAGTATTTT; cdr3_aa: CAWNAGGTDTQYF
v_call: TRBV15; j_call: TRBJ2-5; d_call: NA; clone_size: few; cdr3_nt: TGTGCCACCAGCAGAGATCCGGTCAGTATCGTGGAGACCCAGTACTTC; cdr3_aa: CATSRDPVSIVETQYF
v_call: TRBV5-6; j_call: TRBJ2-7; d_call: NA; clone_size: NA; cdr3_nt: TGTGCCAGCAGCTGGGACCAGACCTACGAGCAGTACTTC; cdr3_aa: CASSWDQTYEQYF
v_call: TRBV29-1; j_call: TRBJ2-7; d_call: NA; clone_size: NA; cdr3_nt: TGCAGCGCCGCCCCGGCACTAGGGTCCCACGAGCAGTACTTC; cdr3_aa: CSAAPALGSHEQYF
v_call: TRBV15; j_call: TRBJ1-4; d_call: NA; clone_size: few; cdr3_nt: TGTGCCACGAAGACAGACCGAACTAATGAAAAACTGTTTTTT; cdr3_aa: CATKTDRTNEKLFF
v_call: TRBV15; j_call: TRBJ1-3; d_call: NA; clone_size: NA; cdr3_nt: TGTGCCACCAGCAGAGACAGGAGCTCTGGAAACACCATATATTTT; cdr3_aa: CATSRDRSSGNTIYF
v_call: TRBV4-2; j_call: TRBJ2-1; d_call: NA; clone_size: NA; cdr3_nt: TGTGCCAGCAGCCAAAGCGACAATGAGCAGTTCTTC; cdr3_aa: CASSQSDNEQFF
v_call: TRBV6-5; j_call: TRBJ2-7; d_call: NA; clone_size: NA; cdr3_nt: TGTGCTCCGTACAGAACCTACGAGCAGTACTTC; cdr3_aa: CAPYRTYEQYF
v_call: TRBV30; j_call: TRBJ1-5; d_call: NA; clone_size: NA; cdr3_nt: TGTGCCTGGAGTCTTCTGGGTGTCAATCAGCCCCAGCATTTT; cdr3_aa: CAWSLLGVNQPQHF
v_call: TRBV29-1; j_call: TRBJ2-5; d_call: TRBD2; clone_size: few; cdr3_nt: TGCAGCGGACTAGCGGGCCAAGAGACCCAGTACTTC; cdr3_aa: CSGLAGQETQYF
v_call: TRBV30; j_call: TRBJ2-7; d_call: TRBD2; clone_size: NA; cdr3_nt: TGTGCCTGGAGTCCCCCGGGGGGCGAGCAGTACTTC; cdr3_aa: CAWSPPGGEQYF
v_call: TRBV19; j_call: TRBJ1-1; d_call: NA; clone_size: few; cdr3_nt: TGTGCCAGTAGTATCGGTCCGAACACTGAAGCTTTCTTT; cdr3_aa: CASSIGPNTEAFF
v_call: TRBV28; j_call: TRBJ2-7; d_call: TRBD1; clone_size: few; cdr3_nt: TGTGCCAGCAGTTTAGACAGGGCTTACGAGCAGTACTTC; cdr3_aa: CASSLDRAYEQYF
v_call: TRBV7-6; j_call: TRBJ2-7; d_call: TRBD1; clone_size: few; cdr3_nt: TGTGCCAGCCCTCCGTGCTCTCCGACAGGGAACCCCTACGAGCAGTACTTC; cdr3_aa: CASPPCSPTGNPYEQYF
v_call: TRBV9; j_call: TRBJ1-4; d_call: NA; clone_size: once; cdr3_nt: TGTGCCAGCAGCGTAGAAGGGGCCGGCGTCCGGGAAAAACTGTTTTTT; cdr3_aa: CASSVEGAGVREKLFF
v_call: TRBV4-3; j_call: TRBJ2-2; d_call: TRBD2; clone_size: few; cdr3_nt: TGCGCCAGCAGCCAGCTAGCGGGAGCTACGAACACCGGGGAGCTGTTTTTT; cdr3_aa: CASSQLAGATNTGELFF
v_call: TRBV5-1; j_call: TRBJ2-3; d_call: NA; clone_size: NA; cdr3_nt: TGCGCCAGCAGATCCGACTCCCACACAGATACGCAGTATTTT; cdr3_aa: CASRSDSHTDTQYF
v_call: TRBV25-1; j_call: TRBJ2-3; d_call: TRBD1; clone_size: NA; cdr3_nt: TGTGCCAGCAGTGAGACAGGGCGGGATACGCAGTATTTT; cdr3_aa: CASSETGRDTQYF
v_call: TRBV7-2; j_call: TRBJ2-7; d_call: NA; clone_size: NA; cdr3_nt: TGTGCCAGCAGCTCAAGGACAGAAAGGGGGGAGCAGTACTTC; cdr3_aa: CASSSRTERGEQYF
v_call: TRBV30; j_call: TRBJ2-7; d_call: NA; clone_size: few; cdr3_nt: TGTGCCTGGTGCCGGGACCAGTATAGGGAGCAGTACTTC; cdr3_aa: CAWCRDQYREQYF
v_call: TRBV9; j_call: TRBJ2-1; d_call: NA; clone_size: few; cdr3_nt: TGTGCCAGCAGCGGGGGACATTACTCGGATAGATCTCAGTTCTTC; cdr3_aa: CASSGGHYSDRSQFF
v_call: TRBV9; j_call: TRBJ2-2; d_call: NA; clone_size: NA; cdr3_nt: TGTGCCAGCAGCGCCAACCGGGACGGGGCCACCGGGGAGCTGTTTTTT; cdr3_aa: CASSANRDGATGELFF
v_call: TRBV23-1; j_call: TRBJ2-7; d_call: NA; clone_size: NA; cdr3_nt: TGCGCCAGCAGTCAAACACGGCCGGATGAAACCTACGAGCAGTACTTC; cdr3_aa: CASSQTRPDETYEQYF
v_call: TRBV9; j_call: TRBJ2-5; d_call: NA; clone_size: NA; cdr3_nt: TGTGCCAGCAGCGCTGGGACTCCCCAAGAGACCCAGTACTTC; cdr3_aa: CASSAGTPQETQYF
v_call: TRBV9; j_call: TRBJ2-1; d_call: NA; clone_size: few; cdr3_nt: TGTGCCAGCAGCGTAGCCCTCGGAGGGGGAGGGGGCGATGAGCAGTTCTTC; cdr3_aa: CASSVALGGGGGDEQFF
v_call: TRBV19; j_call: TRBJ2-7; d_call: TRBD2; clone_size: NA; cdr3_nt: TGTGCCAGTAGTATCATAGGCGGGAGGAAGACCTACGAGCAGTACTTC; cdr3_aa: CASSIIGGRKTYEQYF
v_call: TRBV7-9; j_call: TRBJ2-3; d_call: NA; clone_size: NA; cdr3_nt: TGTGCCAGCAGCTCACCCTTTCCGGGTGCAGATACGCAGTATTTT; cdr3_aa: CASSSPFPGADTQYF
v_call: TRBV23-1; j_call: TRBJ2-1; d_call: NA; clone_size: NA; cdr3_nt: TGCGCCAGCAATCCCGGGGTTATGAATGAGCAGTTCTTC; cdr3_aa: CASNPGVMNEQFF
v_call: TRBV11-2; j_call: TRBJ2-3; d_call: NA; clone_size: NA; cdr3_nt: TGTGCCAGCAGCTTAGACACAGATACGCAGTATTTT; cdr3_aa: CASSLDTDTQYF
v_call: TRBV5-1; j_call: TRBJ2-3; d_call: TRBD2; clone_size: few; cdr3_nt: TGCGCCAGCAGGCCCCTGACTAGCCCTTACACAGATACGCAGTATTTT; cdr3_aa: CASRPLTSPYTDTQYF
v_call: TRBV29-1; j_call: TRBJ2-7; d_call: NA; clone_size: NA; cdr3_nt: TGCAGCGCTCTGATCACCCCTTACGAGCAGTACTTC; cdr3_aa: CSALITPYEQYF
v_call: TRBV30; j_call: TRBJ2-5; d_call: NA; clone_size: NA; cdr3_nt: TGTGCCTGTCCCACCCACTCAGCGGACCAAGAGACCCAGTACTTC; cdr3_aa: CACPTHSADQETQYF
v_call: TRBV10-3; j_call: TRBJ1-1; d_call: NA; clone_size: NA; cdr3_nt: TGTGCCATCAGGGAACTCACTGAAGCTTTCTTT; cdr3_aa: CAIRELTEAFF
v_call: TRBV7-2; j_call: TRBJ2-7; d_call: TRBD2; clone_size: few; cdr3_nt: TGTGCCAGCAGCCTACGGACTAGCGGGAGCTACGAGCAGTACTTC; cdr3_aa: CASSLRTSGSYEQYF
v_call: TRBV29-1; j_call: TRBJ2-7; d_call: TRBD2; clone_size: few; cdr3_nt: TGCAGCGCTATGCGGGGGGACGAGCAGTACTTC; cdr3_aa: CSAMRGDEQYF
v_call: TRBV5-1; j_call: TRBJ2-5; d_call: TRBD2; clone_size: few; cdr3_nt: TGCGCCAGCAGCTTGGAAAACGGACTAGCGGGAGTAGAGACCCAGTACTTC; cdr3_aa: CASSLENGLAGVETQYF
v_call: TRBV5-1; j_call: TRBJ2-1; d_call: TRBD2; clone_size: few; cdr3_nt: TGCGCCAGCAGCTCCTTAGTCAGCGGGAGGGGAGATGAGCAGTTCTTC; cdr3_aa: CASSSLVSGRGDEQFF
v_call: TRBV5-1; j_call: TRBJ2-5; d_call: TRBD2; clone_size: NA; cdr3_nt: TGCGCCAGCAGCTCTACGGGAGGGCCTAGTGAGACCCAGTACTTC; cdr3_aa: CASSSTGGPSETQYF
v_call: TRBV28; j_call: TRBJ2-7; d_call: TRBD2; clone_size: few; cdr3_nt: TGTGCCAGCAGTTTCGGGACTAGTCTCTACGAGCAGTACTTC; cdr3_aa: CASSFGTSLYEQYF
v_call: TRBV29-1; j_call: TRBJ2-7; d_call: TRBD1; clone_size: few; cdr3_nt: TGCAGCGTTGTTGGGACAGGGGCCTCGGGCGAGCAGTACTTC; cdr3_aa: CSVVGTGASGEQYF
v_call: TRBV18; j_call: TRBJ2-3; d_call: NA; clone_size: NA; cdr3_nt: TGTGCCAGCTCACCTAAAAAGGCGACAGATACGCAGTATTTT; cdr3_aa: CASSPKKATDTQYF
v_call: TRBV30; j_call: TRBJ2-7; d_call: NA; clone_size: NA; cdr3_nt: TGTGCCTGGAGTGAGGTATACGAGCAGTACTTC; cdr3_aa: CAWSEVYEQYF
v_call: TRBV20-1; j_call: TRBJ2-7; d_call: NA; clone_size: few; cdr3_nt: TGCAGTGCTCCGGTCTACGAGCAGTACTTC; cdr3_aa: CSAPVYEQYF
v_call: TRBV9; j_call: TRBJ1-1; d_call: TRBD1; clone_size: few; cdr3_nt: TGTGCCAGCAGCGTAGCAGGGGGGAGCACTGAAGCTTTCTTT; cdr3_aa: CASSVAGGSTEAFF
v_call: TRBV5-1; j_call: TRBJ2-7; d_call: NA; clone_size: few; cdr3_nt: TGCGCCAGCAGCTGGACTACCGCCTACGAGCAGTACTTC; cdr3_aa: CASSWTTAYEQYF
v_call: TRBV7-2; j_call: TRBJ2-7; d_call: NA; clone_size: few; cdr3_nt: TGTGCCAGCAGCGCCCAAGAGGTCGGCGGGACCCTTGAGCAGTACTTC; cdr3_aa: CASSAQEVGGTLEQYF
v_call: TRBV29-1; j_call: TRBJ2-7; d_call: NA; clone_size: few; cdr3_nt: TGCAGCGTTGGAACTAGCTACGAGCAGTACTTC; cdr3_aa: CSVGTSYEQYF
v_call: TRBV30; j_call: TRBJ2-1; d_call: TRBD1; clone_size: few; cdr3_nt: TGTGCCTGGAGTGGAGACAGGGGCTACAATGAGCAGTTCTTC; cdr3_aa: CAWSGDRGYNEQFF
v_call: TRBV9; j_call: TRBJ2-1; d_call: TRBD1; clone_size: few; cdr3_nt: TGTGTAGGGGGCACCTACAATGAGCAGTTCTTC; cdr3_aa: CVGGTYNEQFF
v_call: TRBV14; j_call: TRBJ2-7; d_call: NA; clone_size: few; cdr3_nt: TGTGCCAGCAGCCCGATCAGAGGGGGAGACTTTGCCTACGAGCAGTACTTC; cdr3_aa: CASSPIRGGDFAYEQYF
v_call: TRBV7-9; j_call: TRBJ2-1; d_call: TRBD2; clone_size: NA; cdr3_nt: TGTGCCAGCAGCGTACTAGCGGCTGAGCAGTTCTTC; cdr3_aa: CASSVLAAEQFF
v_call: TRBV30; j_call: TRBJ2-1; d_call: TRBD2; clone_size: NA; cdr3_nt: TGTGCCTGGCGCGGCGGGAGACGGCACTACAATGAGCAGTTCTTC; cdr3_aa: CAWRGGRRHYNEQFF
v_call: TRBV29-1; j_call: TRBJ2-1; d_call: NA; clone_size: NA; cdr3_nt: TGCAGCGTTGATCGGGGGTCCTACAATGAGCAGTTCTTC; cdr3_aa: CSVDRGSYNEQFF
v_call: TRBV2; j_call: TRBJ2-3; d_call: NA; clone_size: NA; cdr3_nt: TGTGCCAGCAGTGGCCAGCTCACAGATACGCAGTATTTT; cdr3_aa: CASSGQLTDTQYF
v_call: TRBV7-2; j_call: TRBJ2-7; d_call: NA; clone_size: few; cdr3_nt: TGTGCCAGCAGCTTAACTTTATTACTGGAGCAGTACTTC; cdr3_aa: CASSLTLLLEQYF
v_call: TRBV9; j_call: TRBJ2-4; d_call: TRBD1; clone_size: NA; cdr3_nt: TGTGCCAGCAGCGAGAGGGACAGAGACATTCAGTACTTC; cdr3_aa: CASSERDRDIQYF
v_call: TRBV29-1; j_call: TRBJ1-2; d_call: TRBD1; clone_size: NA; cdr3_nt: TGCAGCGTTGGGGACAGGGAGGGTTATGGCTACACCTTC; cdr3_aa: CSVGDREGYGYTF
v_call: TRBV7-3; j_call: TRBJ2-3; d_call: TRBD1; clone_size: NA; cdr3_nt: TGTGCCAGCAGCGAAAGACAGGGCACGCAGTATTTT; cdr3_aa: CASSERQGTQYF